The rows below give T cell receptor beta chains drawn from one sample of a study of human T cells and chemical hapten exposure. TCRdb reprocessed the 5' RACE reads via MiXCR and lists one record per CDR3 protein. The sample consists of around 100,000 distinct CDR3 sequences, roughly 18% of them appearing once. All receptors derive from a human donor in good health. CDR3s include the opening cysteine and the closing phenylalanine or tryptophan. D genes are given only for firm matches. Some rows mark clone size as missing; the rest say once, few, many or name a class of expanded clone.

cdr3_nt cdr3_aa clone_size j_call v_call d_call
TGTGCCAGCAGTACCCCCGGGACAGGGGTGGGAAACATTCAGTACTTC CASSTPGTGVGNIQYF - TRBJ2-4 TRBV28 TRBD1
TGTGCCAGCAGTCTTTGGATCAAGGATGAGCAGTTCTTC CASSLWIKDEQFF - TRBJ2-1 TRBV27 -
TGCGCCAGCAGCTTGGATCCCGCGAAGCAGCCCCAGCATTTT CASSLDPAKQPQHF few TRBJ1-5 TRBV5-1 -
TGTGCCAGCAGCAACAGGGGGCGGAACGAGCAGTACTTC CASSNRGRNEQYF - TRBJ2-7 TRBV7-9 TRBD1
TGCGCCAGCAGCCAAGATCTTTTATGGGGGAACTATGGCTACACCTTC CASSQDLLWGNYGYTF - TRBJ1-2 TRBV4-1 -
TGTGCCTGGAGTGTAAAAAGCTTCCCAACCTACGAGCAGTACTTC CAWSVKSFPTYEQYF - TRBJ2-7 TRBV30 -
TGCAGCGTTTGGGGGCTCTCCGGGGAGCTGTTTTTT CSVWGLSGELFF few TRBJ2-2 TRBV29-1 -
TGTGCCAGCAGTTTCTTACCCGGCGGCGCAGATACGCAGTATTTT CASSFLPGGADTQYF - TRBJ2-3 TRBV27 -
TGTGCCAGCAGGACACTAGCCAAAAACATTCAGTACTTC CASRTLAKNIQYF few TRBJ2-4 TRBV2 -
TGTGCCAGCAGTTTACTGCCCTACGAGCAGTACTTC CASSLLPYEQYF - TRBJ2-7 TRBV28 -
TGTGCCAGCCGGGGGGCCAGCTCACTGACCCCCCCCGGGGAGCTGTTTTTT CASRGASSLTPPGELFF few TRBJ2-2 TRBV18 -
TGTGCCAGCATCCTATACGGGACTAGCGGAAACAGGGGCGAGCAGTACTTC CASILYGTSGNRGEQYF few TRBJ2-7 TRBV6-1 TRBD2
TGTGCCAGCAGCTTTACGGGGGGCGAGGGCACTGAAGCTTTCTTT CASSFTGGEGTEAFF few TRBJ1-1 TRBV11-2 -
TGCGCCAGCAGCCAACGGCAGGGGGTCCCCTACGAGCAGTACTTC CASSQRQGVPYEQYF few TRBJ2-7 TRBV4-1 TRBD1
TGTGCCAGCAGCTTGGCCCCCGGGGGACGAACTGAAGCTTTCTTT CASSLAPGGRTEAFF few TRBJ1-1 TRBV5-5 -
TGTGCCAGCAGCGCGCGCGGCGGGAGCTCCTACAATGAGCAGTTCTTC CASSARGGSSYNEQFF - TRBJ2-1 TRBV7-8 TRBD2
TGTGCCACCGGGTTAGATACGCAGTATTTT CATGLDTQYF - TRBJ2-3 TRBV15 -
TGCGCCAGCAGTGAGCGGAGGAACACTGAAGCTTTCTTT CASSERRNTEAFF many TRBJ1-1 TRBV10-1 -
TGTGCCAGCAGTTACGCCCAGGGGGCGCGGGAGACCCAGTACTTC CASSYAQGARETQYF few TRBJ2-5 TRBV6-5 TRBD1
TGCAGTGCTAGTCCCAGCATGAACACTGAAGCTTTCTTT CSASPSMNTEAFF few TRBJ1-1 TRBV20-1 -
TGTGCCAGCCAAAGAGAGCGGGGCGTTTTCTACGAGCAGTACTTC CASQRERGVFYEQYF - TRBJ2-7 TRBV3-1 TRBD2
TGTGCCAGCAGCCCACCTGGCTACACCTTC CASSPPGYTF - TRBJ1-2 TRBV28 -
TGTGCCAGCAGTCCCTTGTCGGGAAGGGGCACAGATACGCAGTATTTT CASSPLSGRGTDTQYF - TRBJ2-3 TRBV6-5 -
TGTGCCAGCAGTTTAGGGGGTTCTAACTATGGCTACACCTTC CASSLGGSNYGYTF - TRBJ1-2 TRBV12-3/TRBV12-4 -
TGCAGTGCTAGAGACCCCTGGGGTGAGGTTGGAAACACCATATATTTT CSARDPWGEVGNTIYF many TRBJ1-3 TRBV20-1 -
TGTGCCAGCAGTTACTCATCAGGGTTCCGCTACTATGGCTACACCTTC CASSYSSGFRYYGYTF few TRBJ1-2 TRBV6-5 -
TGTGCCAGCAGCTTAACACAGCCTGAAGCTTTCTTT CASSLTQPEAFF - TRBJ1-1 TRBV5-6 -
TGTGCCAGCAGCTTAGCGCGACAGGGGCCAAACACCGGGGAGCTGTTTTTT CASSLARQGPNTGELFF few TRBJ2-2 TRBV7-6 TRBD1
TGTGCCAGCAGCGTAGCGGGGGTCACAGATACGCAGTATTTT CASSVAGVTDTQYF - TRBJ2-3 TRBV9 -
TGTGCCAGTGGGTACTCCTATAATTCACCCCTCCACTTT CASGYSYNSPLHF few TRBJ1-6 TRBV27 -
TGTGCCAGCAGCCAAGTCCGGACTAGCGGTTATGAGCAGTTCTTC CASSQVRTSGYEQFF few TRBJ2-1 TRBV3-1 TRBD2
TGTGCCAGCAGTTTATGGGCTAGCGGCGACACCGGGGAGCTGTTTTTT CASSLWASGDTGELFF - TRBJ2-2 TRBV28 TRBD2
TGTGCCAGCAGCCCCAACAGGTTTCGGGCGCCCAAAAACATTCAGTACTTC CASSPNRFRAPKNIQYF - TRBJ2-4 TRBV6-2/TRBV6-3 -
TGTGCCAGCAGCACCCGGACAGCCCCTAGCACAGATACGCAGTATTTT CASSTRTAPSTDTQYF few TRBJ2-3 TRBV9 -